This is a list of T cell receptor beta chains from one sample in a study of T-cell reconstitution after alpha-beta-depleted transplantation in children. TCRdb re-called the PCR reads through MiXCR, storing one row per CDR3 protein. The repertoire consists of about 260,000 distinct CDR3 sequences, with 11% occurring once and the leading ten covering around 24%. The specimen was peripheral blood, collected 180 days after TCRalphabeta/CD19-depleted stem cell transplant. The receptor set was obtained from a male patient aged 2 to 10 who had a stem cell transplant for chronic granulomatous disease, so the T cells may come from the graft donor. Each CDR3 is given with its conserved first and last residue. The D gene is left open where the match is weak. Expanded clones get a size class; other rows say once, few or many, or leave the size out.

clone_size cdr3_length j_call d_call v_call cdr3_aa cdr3_nt
many 19 TRBJ2-2 TRBD2 TRBV7-8 CASSLFASGSWANTGELFF TGTGCCAGCAGCTTATTCGCTAGCGGGAGCTGGGCGAACACCGGGGAGCTGTTTTTT
many 14 TRBJ1-2 NA TRBV29-1 CSVESPEDGYGYTF TGCAGCGTTGAATCGCCAGAGGATGGGTATGGCTACACCTTC
many 15 TRBJ2-2 TRBD2 TRBV7-6 CASTSPGEGTGELFF TGTGCCAGCACCTCGCCGGGGGAGGGCACCGGGGAGCTGTTTTTT
many 16 TRBJ2-3 TRBD2 TRBV4-3 CASSRGLAGTTDTQYF TGCGCCAGCAGCCGCGGACTAGCGGGGACCACAGATACGCAGTATTTT
many 15 TRBJ2-7 NA TRBV5-1 CASSLGDRHSYEQYF TGCGCCAGCAGCTTGGGTGACAGGCACTCTTACGAGCAGTACTTC
many 13 TRBJ2-3 NA TRBV24-1 CATSASYTDTQYF TGTGCCACCAGTGCCTCCTACACAGATACGCAGTATTTT
NA 15 TRBJ1-4 NA TRBV25-1 CASSAPSGQREKLFF TGTGCCAGCAGTGCGCCTTCGGGACAAAGGGAAAAACTGTTTTTT
many 16 TRBJ1-6 TRBD1 TRBV5-1 CASSPRTTGLNSPLHF TGCGCCAGCAGCCCCCGGACGACAGGGTTGAATTCACCCCTCCACTTT
many 14 TRBJ2-1 TRBD2 TRBV20-1 CSGARLAHGNEQFF TGCAGTGGGGCCCGACTAGCGCATGGGAATGAGCAGTTCTTC
many 16 TRBJ2-2 NA TRBV3-1 CASSPFEGPGTGELFF TGTGCCAGCAGCCCCTTCGAGGGGCCGGGGACCGGGGAGTTGTTTTTT
many 16 TRBJ2-3 TRBD2 TRBV4-2 CASSLGLAETTDTQYF TGTGCCAGCAGCTTAGGACTAGCGGAGACCACAGATACGCAGTATTTT
many 14 TRBJ2-3 TRBD1 TRBV7-2 CASSLEGTGDTQYF TGTGCCAGCAGCTTAGAGGGGACAGGGGATACGCAGTATTTT
few 15 TRBJ2-5 TRBD2 TRBV20-1 CSALLAGGIQETQYF TGCAGTGCTCTTCTAGCGGGGGGTATCCAAGAGACCCAGTACTTC
few 16 TRBJ2-7 TRBD2 TRBV3-1 CASSQGAGGLHYEQYF TGTGCCAGCAGCCAAGGTGCGGGGGGACTCCACTACGAGCAGTACTTC
many 11 TRBJ2-7 NA TRBV7-2 CASTSRGEQYF TGTGCCAGCACCTCTCGTGGCGAGCAGTACTTC
many 12 TRBJ2-7 NA TRBV28 CATRGTTYEQYF TGCGCTACCCGGGGGACAACCTACGAGCAGTACTTC